Listed below are T cell receptor beta chains from one sample, sequenced in a study of Graves' ophthalmopathy and Graves' hyperthyroidism. MiXCR was run by TCRdb on the multiplex PCR reads, yielding one entry per CDR3 protein. Of approximately 700,000 distinct CDR3 sequences in the sample, about 38% were seen once. What was sequenced was peripheral blood. The receptors shown here come from an adult man with Graves' ophthalmopathy. CDR3s include the opening cysteine and the closing phenylalanine or tryptophan. Each record gives: clone size, D gene, V gene, J gene, CDR3 protein, CDR3 DNA. The D gene is left open where the match is weak. Clone size is stated in some rows and not others, as once, few, many or a class when expanded.

>many|NA|TRBV13|TRBJ1-1
CASSLDRTEAFF
TGTGCCAGCAGCTTAGATCGGACTGAAGCTTTCTTT
>many|NA|TRBV7-2|TRBJ2-2
CASSLGTARKLFF
TGTGCCAGCAGCTTAGGGACCGCTCGGAAGCTGTTTTTT
>NA|TRBD1|TRBV29-1|TRBJ1-2
CSVKETGGGYTF
TGCAGCGTTAAAGAGACAGGGGGTGGCTACACCTTC
>many|NA|TRBV3-1|TRBJ1-6
CASSQSGTANSPLHF
TGTGCCAGCAGCCAATCCGGGACGGCAAATTCACCCCTCCACTTT
>NA|NA|TRBV12-3/TRBV12-4|TRBJ2-2
CASVFQEGNTGERFF
TGTGCCAGCGTATTTCAGGAGGGGAACACCGGGGAGCGGTTTTTT
>many|NA|TRBV24-1|TRBJ2-2
CATSGGPSTGELFF
TGTGCCACCAGTGGAGGCCCCAGTACCGGGGAGCTGTTTTTT
>few|TRBD2|TRBV7-9|TRBJ2-7
CASSNPGPGLAGGPWSYEQYF
TGTGCCAGCAGCAATCCCGGCCCGGGACTAGCGGGAGGGCCCTGGTCCTACGAGCAGTACTTC
>many|NA|TRBV5-1|TRBJ2-6
CASSLSGDSGANVLTF
TGCGCCAGCAGCTTGTCCGGTGACTCTGGGGCCAACGTCCTGACTTTC
>many|NA|TRBV12-3/TRBV12-4|TRBJ1-1
CASSFPGTEAFF
TGTGCCAGCAGTTTCCCGGGCACTGAAGCTTTCTTT
>NA|TRBD1|TRBV19|TRBJ1-5
CASSYGTGPYGNQPQHF
TGTGCCAGTAGTTACGGGACAGGGCCCTATGGCAATCAGCCCCAGCATTTT
>few|TRBD1|TRBV9|TRBJ2-2
CASSDRTGNTGELFF
TGTGCCAGCAGCGATCGGACAGGGAACACCGGGGAGCTGTTTTTT
>many|TRBD1|TRBV19|TRBJ2-7
CASSIEIGGRGEQYF
TGTGCCAGTAGTATAGAGATAGGGGGCCGAGGGGAGCAGTACTTC
>NA|NA|TRBV25-1|TRBJ1-2
CASSEFNLRYGYTF
TGTGCCAGCAGTGAATTCAACCTACGCTATGGCTACACCTTC
>once|TRBD1|TRBV10-3|TRBJ1-2
CAIRTGGYFGYTF
TGTGCCATCAGGACAGGGGGCTACTTTGGCTACACCTTC
>many|NA|TRBV4-1|TRBJ2-7
CASSQPGRSFRQQYF
TGCGCCAGCAGCCAGCCGGGACGGTCCTTTCGGCAGCAGTACTTC
>NA|TRBD1|TRBV15|TRBJ2-7
CATSSYNRGHEQYF
TGTGCCACCAGCAGTTACAACAGGGGCCACGAGCAGTACTTC
>many|TRBD1|TRBV10-3|TRBJ1-5
CAIRAQGEKQPQHF
TGTGCCATCAGGGCACAGGGGGAGAAACAGCCCCAGCATTTT
>many|TRBD1|TRBV13|TRBJ1-2
CASSPSGTGGSVGYTF
TGTGCCAGCAGCCCAAGCGGGACAGGGGGCTCCGTGGGCTACACCTTC
>NA|NA|TRBV29-1|TRBJ1-2
CSVGGGTNYGYTF
TGCAGCGTTGGGGGGGGGACCAACTATGGCTACACCTTC
>NA|TRBD1|TRBV25-1|TRBJ1-4
CASSELGQLEKLFF
TGTGCCAGCAGTGAACTGGGACAGCTGGAAAAACTGTTTTTT
>NA|NA|TRBV19|TRBJ1-5
CASSSTGGPTQHF
TGTGCCAGTAGTAGTACCGGGGGACCTACGCAGCATTTT
>many|NA|TRBV29-1|TRBJ2-7
CSVTGINESYEQYF
TGCAGCGTTACAGGGATTAACGAGTCCTACGAGCAGTACTTC
>many|NA|TRBV7-8|TRBJ2-7
CASSLDHGAYEQYF
TGTGCCAGCAGCTTAGACCACGGAGCCTACGAGCAGTACTTC
>NA|NA|TRBV29-1|TRBJ2-5
CSAPQTGTAGAETQYF
TGCAGCGCACCCCAAACCGGGACAGCGGGAGCAGAGACCCAGTACTTC
>many|NA|TRBV24-1|TRBJ2-5
CATSDGVGSMGETQYF
TGTGCCACCAGTGACGGGGTAGGCAGTATGGGAGAGACCCAGTACTTC
>NA|NA|TRBV7-2|TRBJ1-2
CASSTTQWEPYGYTF
TGTGCCAGCAGCACAACACAGTGGGAACCCTATGGCTACACCTTC
>many|NA|TRBV20-1|TRBJ2-7
CSARDGDGSYEQYF
TGCAGTGCTAGAGATGGGGACGGCTCCTACGAGCAGTACTTC
>NA|NA|TRBV12-3/TRBV12-4|TRBJ1-4
CASGLGGGEKLFF
TGTGCTAGTGGTTTGGGCGGCGGGGAAAAACTGTTTTTT
>many|NA|TRBV7-9|TRBJ2-5
CASSQTTGLETQYF
TGTGCCAGCAGCCAAACGACAGGATTAGAGACCCAGTACTTC
>many|NA|TRBV5-8|TRBJ1-2
CASSLGRGRDGYTF
TGTGCCAGCAGCTTGGGCAGGGGAAGGGATGGCTACACCTTC
>many|NA|TRBV11-2|TRBJ1-2
CASSPLTQRVGYTF
TGTGCCAGCAGCCCGCTCACCCAACGGGTAGGCTACACCTTC
>once|NA|TRBV24-1|TRBJ2-2
CAWRGAGDNTGELFF
TGTGCCTGGAGAGGGGCAGGGGATAACACCGGGGAGCTGTTTTTT
>NA|NA|TRBV3-1|TRBJ2-7
CASSQPGAYDEQYF
TGTGCCAGCAGCCAACCAGGTGCCTACGACGAGCAGTACTTC
>many|NA|TRBV20-1|TRBJ1-2
CSASYRQVYGYTF
TGCAGTGCTAGTTATCGACAGGTCTATGGCTACACCTTC
>many|NA|TRBV11-2|TRBJ1-1
CASAQGGRVTEAFF
TGTGCCAGCGCACAAGGGGGGAGAGTAACTGAAGCTTTCTTT
>many|NA|TRBV5-1|TRBJ2-7
CASSLGQESSYEQYF
TGCGCCAGCAGCTTGGGCCAGGAGAGCTCCTACGAGCAGTACTTC
>many|NA|TRBV2|TRBJ1-1
CASSDPGEGHLNTEAFF
TGTGCCAGCAGTGATCCCGGCGAGGGACACTTGAACACTGAAGCTTTCTTT
>NA|NA|TRBV4-1|TRBJ1-2
CASSQATGYGYTF
TGCGCCAGCAGCCAAGCCACAGGGTATGGCTACACCTTC
>once|NA|TRBV10-2|TRBJ1-5
CASSEGTNKGSPQHF
TGCGCCAGCAGTGAGGGGACCAACAAGGGATCGCCCCAGCATTTT
>NA|TRBD1|TRBV5-1|TRBJ1-6
CASGTETTSPLHF
TGCGCCAGCGGGACAGAAACTACTTCACCCCTCCACTTT
>many|NA|TRBV12-3/TRBV12-4|TRBJ2-7
CASSLLATDEQYF
TGTGCCAGCAGTTTACTAGCGACCGACGAGCAGTACTTC
>NA|NA|TRBV15|TRBJ2-5
CATSRDDHGGTQYF
TGTGCCACCAGCAGAGATGACCATGGGGGGACCCAGTACTTC
>many|NA|TRBV11-1|TRBJ1-6
CASSLKRGSLHF
TGTGCCAGCAGCTTAAAACGCGGATCCCTCCACTTT
>many|NA|TRBV20-1|TRBJ1-4
CSARKQGGNEKLFF
TGCAGTGCAAGGAAACAGGGCGGTAATGAAAAACTGTTTTTT
>NA|NA|TRBV12-3/TRBV12-4|TRBJ2-5
CASSRGGSTPLETQYF
TGTGCCAGCAGTAGGGGGGGCAGTACCCCTTTAGAGACCCAGTACTTC
>NA|TRBD2|TRBV7-9|TRBJ2-3
CASSPRSGYTDTQYF
TGTGCCAGCAGTCCGCGTAGCGGGTATACAGATACGCAGTATTTT
>NA|NA|TRBV10-3|TRBJ1-2
CAIGEDPRLEGYTF
TGTGCCATAGGTGAGGACCCCCGACTGGAAGGCTACACCTTC
>many|NA|TRBV12-3/TRBV12-4|TRBJ1-2
CASSFLGDGYTF
TGTGCCAGCAGTTTTCTGGGGGACGGCTACACCTTC
>many|NA|TRBV10-3|TRBJ1-5
CAISQDVGNQPQHF
TGTGCCATCAGCCAGGACGTGGGCAATCAGCCCCAGCATTTT
>many|TRBD1|TRBV10-2|TRBJ1-4
CASRTGTNEKLFF
TGCGCCAGCCGGACAGGGACTAATGAAAAACTGTTTTTT
>many|NA|TRBV7-2|TRBJ1-2
CASSLAPRGGNYGYTF
TGTGCCAGCAGCTTAGCTCCTCGGGGGGGTAACTATGGCTACACCTTC
>many|TRBD2|TRBV9|TRBJ2-7
CASSVSGGTPYEQYF
TGTGCCAGCAGCGTTAGCGGGGGGACACCCTACGAGCAGTACTTC
>NA|TRBD2|TRBV15|TRBJ2-5
CATGGSETQYF
TGTGCCACGGGAGGGAGCGAGACCCAGTACTTC
>many|NA|TRBV2|TRBJ1-1
CASSDRGVEAFF
TGTGCCAGCAGTGATCGAGGGGTTGAAGCTTTCTTT
>once|NA|TRBV11-2|TRBJ1-2
CASSLGRGYGHTF
TGTGCCAGCTCCCTGGGAAGGGGCTATGGCCACACCTTC
>few|TRBD2|TRBV9|TRBJ2-5
CASSPRGLAGQQETQYF
TGCGCCAGCAGCCCCCGGGGACTAGCGGGGCAACAAGAGACCCAGTACTTC
>NA|TRBD2|TRBV7-2|TRBJ2-5
CASSSMGRGARETQYF
TGTGCCAGCAGCTCAATGGGGCGGGGGGCCAGGGAGACCCAGTACTTC
>NA|NA|TRBV2|TRBJ2-2
CGSGPGLGTGELFF
TGTGGCAGCGGCCCGGGACTGGGAACCGGGGAGCTGTTTTTT
>many|TRBD2|TRBV7-2|TRBJ2-7
CASSLFGGNLYEQYF
TGTGCCAGCAGCTTATTCGGGGGGAATTTGTACGAGCAGTACTTC